The 5 T cell receptor beta chains below all came from one sample that was sequenced in a study of blood T cell repertoires in COVID-19. Profiling relied on immunoSEQ multiplex PCR, and the TCRdb table lists in-frame clones only, not all of them. The sample contains about 310,000 clones, approximately 90% of which appear only once. Sequencing was performed on PBMCs or T cells enriched from blood (not recorded which). These receptors originate from a woman aged 40-49 years who had recovered from COVID-19.

The chain combines TRBV5-1 with TRBJ1-2; possible D gene TRBD1, 5 bases. This CDR3 contains 14 residues. Trimming took off 0 bases at V and 5 bases at J, with 11 bases between the two ends. In germline, CDR1 is SGHRS, CDR2 YFSETQ. This CDR3 is CASSLGGGVYGYTF. As DNA, the CDR3 is TGCGCCAGCAGCTTGGGTGGAGGGGTATATGGCTACACCTTC.

The V and J genes are TRBV7-2 and TRBJ2-1; D perhaps matches TRBD1 (7 bases). V lost 5 bases and J lost 6, with 20 bases in between. CDR1 and CDR2 from the germline V gene are SGHTA and FQGNSA. The CDR3 runs to 16 residues. CDR3 sequence (DNA): TGTGCCAGCAGCCCCCCCCCGGCAGGGGGAGGCAATGAGCAGTTCTTC. Protein sequence: CASSPPPAGGGNEQFF.

The chain has TRBV9 and TRBJ2-1; 11 nucleotides line up with TRBD2. The CDR3 spans 17 residues. Germline V lookup: CDR1 SGDLS, CDR2 YYNGEE. Losses at the gene ends were 0 bases for V and 12 bases for J; bases not matched to a gene: 14. CDR3 coding DNA: TGTGCCAGCAGCGTAGTCTCCAATAGCGGGGGGGCCTATAGGCAGTTCTTC. Protein sequence: CASSVVSNSGGAYRQFF.

This chain joins TRBV3-1 (or the pseudogene TRBV3-2) and TRBJ1-4, with 7 bases identical to TRBD1. The ends lost 8 bases at V and 6 bases at J; junction bases unmatched: 15. This CDR3 has 16 amino acids. Looked up from germline, CDR1 is LGHDT and CDR2 is YNNKEL (reference sequence). The CDR3 loop is CASRKGRGADHEKLFF. For the CDR3, the DNA is TGTGCCAGCCGAAAGGGCAGGGGGGCAGATCATGAAAAACTGTTTTTT.

The chain recombines TRBV7-9 with TRBJ1-3; D may be TRBD1 (5 bases). Trimming pared 2 bases from V and 2 bases from J, leaving 13 bases between. CDR1 is SEHNR and CDR2 is FQNEAQ in the germline V gene (reference sequence). CDR3 size: 16 residues. CDR3 nucleotides: TGTGCCAGCAGCTTAAGACAGCAAAACACTGGAAACACCATATATTTT. This gives the protein CASSLRQQNTGNTIYF. Supplemented by reference TRBV7-9 and TRBJ1-3, the full variable domain reads DTGVSQNPRHKITKRGQNVTFRCDPISEHNRLYWYRQTLGQGPEFLTYFQNEAQLEKSRLLSDRFSAERPKGSFSTLEIQRTEQGDSAMYLCASSLRQQNTGNTIYFGEGSWLTVV.